This T cell receptor beta chain was identified during a study of shared clonotypes between healthy human individuals. Study details: Every donor yielded three CD4 naive, three CD4 memory, two CD8 naive and one CD8 memory plate.

This CDR3 comprises 14 residues. V lost 4 bases and J 7 bases, leaving 13 bases between the germline ends. Germline CDR1 and CDR2: MNHNS and SASEGT. Worth noting for this clone: Its matching antigen is unknown.

DNA at 200 ng, tens of thousands of T cell genomes, went into sorted-subset replicate PCRs. Measured with immunoSEQ multiplex PCR; TCRdb has only the in-frame clones, and not every one. The repertoire holds about 190,000 clones, 60% to 75% seen once, with more than 9% in the top ten. Points from the study as a whole: Sorted-subset samples were not fully sequenced, rarefaction indicated. Non-shared clonotypes displayed generation probabilities falling below those of clonotypes present in all four donors.

The V and J genes are TRBV6-1 and TRBJ2-2; TRBD1 might be the D (6 bases). The sequencing sample was made of memory CD4+ T cells sorted from blood. As to subset: CD45RA-negative fraction. This clonotype originated in a man aged 25 to 40 in good health. Here the CDR3 reads CASSGARGYGELFF. CDR3 nucleotide sequence: TGTGCCAGCAGTGGGGCCAGGGGATACGGGGAGCTGTTTTTT.